This T cell receptor (beta chain) was retrieved from a study of vaccination effects on CD4 cells after COVID-19. Study-wide findings and caveats: Late after vaccination, infection- and vaccine-induced clones showed marked clonal contraction. Only a few convalescent patients and no early post-infection timepoints featured in the study. Cross-reactivity toward common cold coronaviruses was confined to only 1 of 255 vaccine-induced clones in healthy vaccinees.

As concerns this clone: The antigen is undetermined.

Viral peptide pools were used in the ViraFEST assay to expand antigen-specific CD4+ T cells, and sequencing came afterward. The culture ran for approximately 9 days before CD4+ T cells were isolated. People in the vaccine group had not been infected with SARS-CoV-2 before, and their nucleocapsid antibodies were negative. Wells containing 1.5 million to 2.5 million PBMC each were cultured with roughly 10 IU/ml IL-2 and about 9.7 ug/ml peptides. Libraries were prepared by immunoSEQ multiplex PCR; TCRdb keeps only in-frame clonotypes and omits some of them. The sample lists 52,000 or so clones; 55% to 75% were seen once. V dropped 1 base and J dropped 9 bases, with 19 bases sitting between them. Germline values: CDR1 MDHEN, CDR2 SYDVKM. The CDR3 covers 16 residues.

The source material was CD4+ T cells from PBMCs cultured with SARS-CoV-2 spike peptides, sampled before COVID-19 vaccination. This receptor was taken from a human donor who received a COVID-19 vaccine. This rearrangement joins TRBV28 to TRBJ2-1; the D call may be TRBD1 or TRBD2 (5 bases each). The CDR3 sequence is CASSLSTGTTGAEQFF. CDR3 nucleotides: TGTGCCAGCAGTTTATCTACCGGGACCACAGGAGCTGAGCAGTTCTTC. The full variable domain, rest sourced from reference TRBV28 and TRBJ2-1, is DVKVTQSSRYLVKRTGEKVFLECVQDMDHENMFWYRQDPGLGLRLIYFSYDVKMKEKGDIPEGYSVSREKKERFSLILESASTNQTSMYLCASSLSTGTTGAEQFFGPGTRLTVL.